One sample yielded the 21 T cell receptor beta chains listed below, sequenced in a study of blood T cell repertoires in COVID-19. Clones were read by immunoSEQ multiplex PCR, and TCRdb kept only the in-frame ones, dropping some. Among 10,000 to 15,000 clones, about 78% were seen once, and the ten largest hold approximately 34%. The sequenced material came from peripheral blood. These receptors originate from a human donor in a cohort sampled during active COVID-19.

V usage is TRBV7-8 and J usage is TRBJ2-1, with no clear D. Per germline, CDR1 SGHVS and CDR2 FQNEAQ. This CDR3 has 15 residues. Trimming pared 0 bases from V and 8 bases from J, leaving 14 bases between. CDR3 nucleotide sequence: TGTGCCAGCAGCTTAGCGCACCCAAAAGAGGATGAGCAGTTCTTC. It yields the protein CASSLAHPKEDEQFF.

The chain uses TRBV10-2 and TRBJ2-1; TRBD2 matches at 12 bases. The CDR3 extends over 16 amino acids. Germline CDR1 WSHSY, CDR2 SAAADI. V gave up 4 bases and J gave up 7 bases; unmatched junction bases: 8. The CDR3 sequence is CASSGSSGGAGNEQFF. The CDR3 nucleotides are TGCGCCAGCAGTGGGTCTAGCGGGGGGGCTGGGAATGAGCAGTTCTTC.

Here the CDR3 DNA reads TGTGCCAGCAGCATTCTAGGGGGGGGAGATCAGCCCCAGCATTTT. It yields the protein CASSILGGGDQPQHF. The chain employs TRBV6-2 or TRBV6-3 and TRBJ1-5; D may be TRBD1 (6 bases). The CDR3 length is 15 residues. From germline, CDR1 is MNHEY and CDR2 SVGEGT. The V and J ends lost 6 bases and 5 bases respectively, with 17 bases between them.

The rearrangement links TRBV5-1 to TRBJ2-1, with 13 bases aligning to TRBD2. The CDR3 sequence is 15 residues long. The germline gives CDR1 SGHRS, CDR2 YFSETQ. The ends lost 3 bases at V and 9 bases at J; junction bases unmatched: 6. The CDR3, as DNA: TGCGCCAGCAGCTCCGGACTAGCGGGGGCCAGTGAGCAGTTCTTC. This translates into CASSSGLAGASEQFF.

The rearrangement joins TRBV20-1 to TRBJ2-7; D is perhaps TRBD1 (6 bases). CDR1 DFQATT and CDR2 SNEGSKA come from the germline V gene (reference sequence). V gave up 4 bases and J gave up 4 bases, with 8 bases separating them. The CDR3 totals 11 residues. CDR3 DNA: TGCAGTGCTAACAGGGAATACGAGCAGTACTTC. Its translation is CSANREYEQYF.

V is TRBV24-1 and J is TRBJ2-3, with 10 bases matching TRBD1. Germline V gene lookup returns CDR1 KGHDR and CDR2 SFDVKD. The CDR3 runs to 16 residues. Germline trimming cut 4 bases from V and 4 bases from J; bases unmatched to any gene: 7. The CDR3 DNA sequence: TGTGCCACCAGTGACCCCGGGACAGGGGAGTCAGATACGCAGTATTTT. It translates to CATSDPGTGESDTQYF.

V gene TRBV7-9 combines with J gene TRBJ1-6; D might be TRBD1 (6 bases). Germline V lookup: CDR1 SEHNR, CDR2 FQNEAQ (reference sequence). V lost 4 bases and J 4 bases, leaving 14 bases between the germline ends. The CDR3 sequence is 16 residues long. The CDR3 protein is CASSSPGTSYNSPLHF. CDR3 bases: TGTGCCAGCAGCTCTCCCGGGACATCGTATAATTCACCCCTCCACTTT.

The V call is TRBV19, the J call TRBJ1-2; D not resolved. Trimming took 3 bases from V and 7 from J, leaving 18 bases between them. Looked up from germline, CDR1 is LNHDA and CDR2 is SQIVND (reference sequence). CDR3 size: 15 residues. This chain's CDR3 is CASSMIVQTARGYTF. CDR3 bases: TGTGCCAGTAGTATGATAGTACAGACGGCTCGTGGCTACACCTTC.

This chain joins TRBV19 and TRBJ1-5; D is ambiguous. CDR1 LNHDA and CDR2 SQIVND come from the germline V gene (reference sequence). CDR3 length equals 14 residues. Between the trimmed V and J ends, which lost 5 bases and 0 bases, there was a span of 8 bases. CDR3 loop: CASSRTYSNQPQHF. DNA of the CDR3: TGTGCCAGTAGTCGAACATATAGCAATCAGCCCCAGCATTTT.

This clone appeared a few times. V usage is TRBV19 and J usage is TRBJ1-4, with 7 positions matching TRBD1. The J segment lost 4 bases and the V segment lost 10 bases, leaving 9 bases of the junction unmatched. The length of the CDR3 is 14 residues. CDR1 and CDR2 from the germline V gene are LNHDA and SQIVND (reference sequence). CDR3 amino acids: CATGQRGINEKLFF. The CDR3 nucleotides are TGTGCCACGGGACAGCGAGGGATTAATGAAAAACTGTTTTTT.

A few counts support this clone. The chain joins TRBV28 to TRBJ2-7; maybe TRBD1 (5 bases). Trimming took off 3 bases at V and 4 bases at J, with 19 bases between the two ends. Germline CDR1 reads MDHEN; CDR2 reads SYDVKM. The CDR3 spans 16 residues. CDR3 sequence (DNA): TGTGCCAGCAGTTTTCGCGAGATAAGCCGGACATACGAGCAGTACTTC. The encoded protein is CASSFREISRTYEQYF. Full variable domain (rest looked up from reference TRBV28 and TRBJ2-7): DVKVTQSSRYLVKRTGEKVFLECVQDMDHENMFWYRQDPGLGLRLIYFSYDVKMKEKGDIPEGYSVSREKKERFSLILESASTNQTSMYLCASSFREISRTYEQYFGPGTRLTVT.

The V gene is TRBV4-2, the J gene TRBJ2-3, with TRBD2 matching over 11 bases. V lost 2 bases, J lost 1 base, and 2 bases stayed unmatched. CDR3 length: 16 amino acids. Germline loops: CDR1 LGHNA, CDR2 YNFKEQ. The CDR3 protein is CASSQTLAGGTDTQYF. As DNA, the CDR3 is TGTGCCAGCAGCCAAACACTAGCGGGGGGCACAGATACGCAGTATTTT.

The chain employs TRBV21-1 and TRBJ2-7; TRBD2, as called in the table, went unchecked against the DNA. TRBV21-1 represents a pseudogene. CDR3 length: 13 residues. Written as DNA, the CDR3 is TGTGCCAGGGAGGCGGGGGCCTCCTACGAGCAGTACTTC. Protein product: CAREAGASYEQYF.

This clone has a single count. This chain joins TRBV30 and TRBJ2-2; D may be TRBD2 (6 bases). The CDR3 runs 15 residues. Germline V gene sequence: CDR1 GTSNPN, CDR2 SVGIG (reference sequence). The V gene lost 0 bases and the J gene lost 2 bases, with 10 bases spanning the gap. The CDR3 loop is CAWSVLGLNTGELFF. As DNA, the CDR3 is TGTGCCTGGAGTGTACTGGGACTTAACACCGGGGAGCTGTTTTTT.

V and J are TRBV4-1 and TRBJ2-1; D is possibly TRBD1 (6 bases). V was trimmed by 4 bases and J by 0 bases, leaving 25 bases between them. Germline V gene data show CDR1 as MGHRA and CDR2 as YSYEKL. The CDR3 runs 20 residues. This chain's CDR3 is CASSRPWGPRGRNSYNEQFF. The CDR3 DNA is TGCGCCAGCAGCCGCCCATGGGGGCCCAGGGGAAGAAACTCCTACAATGAGCAGTTCTTC.

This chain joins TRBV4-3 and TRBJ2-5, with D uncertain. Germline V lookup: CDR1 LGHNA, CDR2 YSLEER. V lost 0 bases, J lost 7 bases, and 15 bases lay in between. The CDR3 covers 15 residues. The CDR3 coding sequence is TGCGCCAGCAGCCAAGAGGTGGGCGTTGTTCGGACCCAGTACTTC. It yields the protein CASSQEVGVVRTQYF.

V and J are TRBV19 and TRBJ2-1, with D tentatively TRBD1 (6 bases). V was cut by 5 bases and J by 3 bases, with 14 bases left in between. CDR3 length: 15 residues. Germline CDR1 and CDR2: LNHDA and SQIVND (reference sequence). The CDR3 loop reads CASSPRGQNYNEQFF. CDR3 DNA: TGTGCCAGTAGTCCGAGAGGACAGAACTACAATGAGCAGTTCTTC.

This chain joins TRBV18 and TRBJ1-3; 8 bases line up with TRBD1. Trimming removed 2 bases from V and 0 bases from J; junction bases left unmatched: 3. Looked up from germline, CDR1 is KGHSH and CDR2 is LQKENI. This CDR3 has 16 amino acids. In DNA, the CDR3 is TGTGCCAGCTCACCATTCGACAGGGGCTCTGGAAACACCATATATTTT. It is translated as CASSPFDRGSGNTIYF. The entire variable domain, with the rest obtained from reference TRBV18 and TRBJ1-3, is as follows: NAGVMQNPRHLVRRRGQEARLRCSPMKGHSHVYWYRQLPEEGLKFMVYLQKENIIDESGMPKERFSAEFPKEGPSILRIQQVVRGDSAAYFCASSPFDRGSGNTIYFGEGSWLTVV.

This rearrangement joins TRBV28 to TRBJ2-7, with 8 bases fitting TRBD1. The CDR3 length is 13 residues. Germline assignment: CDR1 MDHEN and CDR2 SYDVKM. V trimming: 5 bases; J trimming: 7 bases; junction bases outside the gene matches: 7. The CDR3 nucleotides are TGTGCCAGCAGTCCGGACAGGGCGAGAGAGCAGTACTTC. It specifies CASSPDRAREQYF.

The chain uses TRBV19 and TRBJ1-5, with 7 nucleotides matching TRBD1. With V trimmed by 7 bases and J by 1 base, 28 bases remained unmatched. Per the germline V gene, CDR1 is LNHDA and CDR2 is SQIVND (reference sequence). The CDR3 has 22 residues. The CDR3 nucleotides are TGTGCCAGTAAGGGTTCAGGGACAGAAAGAAGTAGAGTTTTCAACAGCAATCAGCCCCAGCATTTT. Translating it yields CASKGSGTERSRVFNSNQPQHF. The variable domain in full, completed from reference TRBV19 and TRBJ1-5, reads DGGITQSPKYLFRKEGQNVTLSCEQNLNHDAMYWYRQDPGQGLRLIYYSQIVNDFQKGDIAEGYSVSREKKESFPLTVTSAQKNPTAFYLCASKGSGTERSRVFNSNQPQHFGDGTRLSIL.

CDR3 protein: CASSPRTGGPGMNTEAFF. The DNA for the CDR3 is TGTGCCAGCTCACCGAGGACAGGGGGCCCCGGGATGAACACTGAAGCTTTCTTT. The chain joins TRBV18 to TRBJ1-1; 11 bases fit TRBD1. V gave up 3 bases and J gave up 0 bases; unmatched junction bases: 9. This CDR3 has 18 residues. CDR1 and CDR2 (germline): KGHSH, LQKENI.